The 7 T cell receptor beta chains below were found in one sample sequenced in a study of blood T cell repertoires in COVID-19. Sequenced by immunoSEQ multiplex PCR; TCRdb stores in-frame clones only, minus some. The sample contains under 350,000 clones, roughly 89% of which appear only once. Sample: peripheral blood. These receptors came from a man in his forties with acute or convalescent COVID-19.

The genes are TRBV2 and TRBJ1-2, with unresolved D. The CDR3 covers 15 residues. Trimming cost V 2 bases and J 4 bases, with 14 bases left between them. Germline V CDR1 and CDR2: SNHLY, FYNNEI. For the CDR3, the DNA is TGTGCCAGCAGTGAAAGCCCCAACGGACTCTATGGCTACACCTTC. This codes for CASSESPNGLYGYTF.

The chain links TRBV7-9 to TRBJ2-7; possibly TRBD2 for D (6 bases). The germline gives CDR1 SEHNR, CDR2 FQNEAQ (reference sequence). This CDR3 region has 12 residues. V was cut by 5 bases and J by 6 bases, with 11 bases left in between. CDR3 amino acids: CASSPWGGEQYF. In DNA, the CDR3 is TGTGCCAGCAGCCCCTGGGGAGGCGAGCAGTACTTC.

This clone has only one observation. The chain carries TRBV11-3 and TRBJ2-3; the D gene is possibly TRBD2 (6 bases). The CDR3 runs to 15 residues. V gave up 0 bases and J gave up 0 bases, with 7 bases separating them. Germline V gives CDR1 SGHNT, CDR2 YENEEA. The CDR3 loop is CASSLDGRSTDTQYF. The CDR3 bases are TGTGCCAGCAGCTTAGATGGGAGGAGCACAGATACGCAGTATTTT.

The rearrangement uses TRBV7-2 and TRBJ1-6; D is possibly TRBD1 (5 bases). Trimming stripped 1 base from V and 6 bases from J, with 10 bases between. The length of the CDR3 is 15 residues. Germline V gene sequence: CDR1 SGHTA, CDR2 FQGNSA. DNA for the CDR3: TGTGCCAGCAGCTTAGAAGGGGTACGTAATTCACCCCTCCACTTT. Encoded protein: CASSLEGVRNSPLHF.

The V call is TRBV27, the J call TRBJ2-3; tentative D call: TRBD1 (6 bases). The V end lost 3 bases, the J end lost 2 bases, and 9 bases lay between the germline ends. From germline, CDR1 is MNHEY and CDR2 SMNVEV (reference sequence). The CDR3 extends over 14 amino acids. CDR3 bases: TGTGCCAGCAGTTTCGGACAGCCCACAGATACGCAGTATTTT. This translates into CASSFGQPTDTQYF.

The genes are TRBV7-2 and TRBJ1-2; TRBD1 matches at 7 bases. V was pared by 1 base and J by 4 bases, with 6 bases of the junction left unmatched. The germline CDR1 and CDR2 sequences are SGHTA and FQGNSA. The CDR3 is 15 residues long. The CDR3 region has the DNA TGTGCCAGCAGCTTAGAAGGACAGGCCCCCTATGGCTACACCTTC. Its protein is CASSLEGQAPYGYTF.

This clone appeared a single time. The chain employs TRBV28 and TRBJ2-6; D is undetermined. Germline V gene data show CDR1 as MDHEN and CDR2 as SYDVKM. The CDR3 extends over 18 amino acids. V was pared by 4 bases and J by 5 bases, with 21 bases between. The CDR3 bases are TGTGCCAGCAGTTACATGCCTCTGACACAAAGTCGGGCCAACGTCCTGACTTTC. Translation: CASSYMPLTQSRANVLTF. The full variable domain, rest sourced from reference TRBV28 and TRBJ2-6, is DVKVTQSSRYLVKRTGEKVFLECVQDMDHENMFWYRQDPGLGLRLIYFSYDVKMKEKGDIPEGYSVSREKKERFSLILESASTNQTSMYLCASSYMPLTQSRANVLTFGAGSRLTVL.